The next 22 T cell receptor beta chains were all read from a single sample in a study of blood T cell repertoires in COVID-19. Sequencing used immunoSEQ multiplex PCR; TCRdb keeps in-frame clones, though not all of them. This table has approximately 170,000 clones, about nine tenths appearing once. The sample consisted of peripheral blood. The receptors originated from a man younger than 45 with acute or convalescent COVID-19.

This clone was recorded once. The V call is TRBV11-2, the J call TRBJ1-3; unclear D gene. The CDR3 totals 16 residues. In germline, CDR1 is SGHAT, CDR2 FQNNGV. V was shortened by 4 bases and J by 0 bases, with 13 bases between the two germline ends. The CDR3 DNA reads TGTGCCAGCAGCTCCACCGGAGGATCCTCTGGAAACACCATATATTTT. Amino acids: CASSSTGGSSGNTIYF. Full variable domain (rest looked up from reference TRBV11-2 and TRBJ1-3): EAGVAQSPRYKIIEKRQSVAFWCNPISGHATLYWYQQILGQGPKLLIQFQNNGVVDDSQLPKDRFSAERLKGVDSTLKIQPAKLEDSAVYLCASSSTGGSSGNTIYFGEGSWLTVV.

The chain is built from TRBV29-1 and TRBJ1-2, with 8 bases fitting TRBD1. The CDR3 has 12 residues. J lost 5 bases, V lost 7 bases, and 6 bases had no gene match. Germline loops: CDR1 SQVTM, CDR2 ANQGSEA. CDR3 residues: CSADRGGYGYTF. CDR3 nucleotides: TGCAGCGCTGACAGGGGAGGGTATGGCTACACCTTC.

The V and J genes are TRBV6-2 or TRBV6-3 and TRBJ1-1; 9 bases align to TRBD1. CDR1 is MNHEY and CDR2 is SVGEGT in the germline V gene. V lost 4 bases and J lost 0; bases outside the gene matches: 6. The CDR3 contains 16 residues. The CDR3 nucleotides read TGTGCCAGCAGTTCTGGGACAGGGCCCATGAACACTGAAGCTTTCTTT. Amino acid sequence: CASSSGTGPMNTEAFF.

J is TRBJ2-7 and V is TRBV2; 12 nucleotides align to TRBD2. The J segment lost 6 bases and the V segment lost 4 bases, leaving 10 bases of the junction unmatched. The CDR3 totals 16 residues. Germline CDR1 is SNHLY and CDR2 is FYNNEI. The CDR3 is CASSGLAGEISGEQYF. The CDR3 DNA reads TGTGCCAGCAGTGGACTAGCGGGAGAGATATCTGGCGAGCAGTACTTC. The variable domain in full, completed from reference TRBV2 and TRBJ2-7, reads EPEVTQTPSHQVTQMGQEVILRCVPISNHLYFYWYRQILGQKVEFLVSFYNNEISEKSEIFDDQFSVERPDGSNFTLKIRSTKLEDSAMYFCASSGLAGEISGEQYFGPGTRLTVT.

The rearrangement links TRBV24-1 to TRBJ2-5, with D maybe TRBD2 (6 bases). V gave up 7 bases and J gave up 5 bases, with 13 bases separating them. CDR3 length: 13 amino acids. In germline, CDR1 is KGHDR, CDR2 SFDVKD. The CDR3 region has the DNA TGTGCCACCAGCCCCGGAGGGTGGGAGACCCAGTACTTC. Its protein product is CATSPGGWETQYF.

This clone was recorded once. The chain combines TRBV7-9 with TRBJ2-2; D unclear. The germline V gene has CDR1 SEHNR and CDR2 FQNEAQ (reference sequence). The CDR3 contains 17 residues. V lost 7 bases, J lost 7 bases, and 25 bases lay in between. The CDR3 nucleotides read TGTGCCAGCACCCAACCCCGACGGGTCGCCTTTGGCGGGGAGCTGTTTTTT. It translates to CASTQPRRVAFGGELFF.

The chain combines TRBV28 with TRBJ1-6, with D maybe TRBD1 (6 bases). Trimming stripped 9 bases from V and 0 bases from J, with 12 bases between. The CDR3 length is 15 residues. Germline loops: CDR1 MDHEN, CDR2 SYDVKM. DNA for the CDR3: TGTGCCAGTACAGGGTATAGCTCCTATAATTCACCCCTCCACTTT. It translates to CASTGYSSYNSPLHF.

The J gene is TRBJ1-2, the V gene TRBV30; D is undetermined. The CDR3 length is 14 residues. V lost 0 bases, J lost 7 bases, and 15 bases lay in between. The germline V gene encodes CDR1 GTSNPN and CDR2 SVGIG (reference sequence). CDR3 nucleotides: TGTGCCTGGAGTGTCCACGGGTCCAATGGTGGCTACACCTTC. Residues: CAWSVHGSNGGYTF.

CDR3 nucleotide sequence: TGCGCCAGCAGCCCATCGGAGCGGGGGGCCTACGAGCAGTACTTC. The encoded protein is CASSPSERGAYEQYF. The genes are TRBV4-1 and TRBJ2-7, with 9 bases aligning to TRBD2. Germline CDR1 MGHRA, CDR2 YSYEKL. Trimming cost V 4 bases and J 2 bases; bases outside gene matches: 6. The length of the CDR3 is 15 residues.

V gene TRBV6-5 combines with J gene TRBJ2-3, with 12 bases identical to TRBD2. The J segment lost 6 bases and the V segment lost 4 bases, leaving 5 bases of the junction unmatched. The length of the CDR3 is 15 residues. Germline-derived CDR1 and CDR2 are MNHEY and SVGAGI. Written as DNA, the CDR3 is TGTGCCAGCAGTTCTAGCGGGGGGGATCATGATACGCAGTATTTT. Its translation: CASSSSGGDHDTQYF.

The chain joins TRBV30 to TRBJ1-2, with D tentatively TRBD1 (6 bases). The germline V gene has CDR1 GTSNPN and CDR2 SVGIG (reference sequence). This CDR3 is built from 12 residues. V gave up 6 bases and J gave up 3 bases, with 11 bases separating them. For the CDR3, the DNA is TGTGCCTGCCAGGGGTGGGACTATGGCTACACCTTC. Translated: CACQGWDYGYTF. Looking up the rest from reference TRBV30 and TRBJ1-2 gives the full variable domain: SQTIHQWPATLVQPVGSPLSLECTVEGTSNPNLYWYRQAAGRGLQLLFYSVGIGQISSEVPQNLSASRPQDRQFILSSKKLLLSDSGFYLCACQGWDYGYTFGSGTRLTVV.

The rearrangement links TRBV24-1 to TRBJ2-3, with D possibly TRBD2 on 5 matching bases. The germline CDR1 and CDR2 sequences are KGHDR and SFDVKD. The CDR3 runs to 14 residues. The V end lost 5 bases, the J end lost 4 bases, and 12 bases lay between the germline ends. As DNA, the CDR3 is TGTGCCACCAGTGCAGCGGTGTCCCCAGATACGCAGTATTTT. It codes for CATSAAVSPDTQYF.

The chain uses TRBV7-3 and TRBJ2-1; 8 bases align to TRBD2. The germline CDR1 and CDR2 sequences are SGHTA and FQGTGA. Trimming at V came to 3 bases and at J to 9 bases, leaving 10 bases not matched to a gene. This CDR3 is 15 amino acids long. CDR3 nucleotide sequence: TGTGCCAGCAGCTTGACGGGACTAGACGGGAGTGAGCAGTTCTTC. This encodes CASSLTGLDGSEQFF.

The chain combines TRBV5-1 with TRBJ1-3; D might be TRBD1 (6 bases). V was pared by 4 bases and J by 4 bases, with 9 bases between. CDR1 is SGHRS and CDR2 is YFSETQ in the germline V gene. This CDR3 contains 13 residues. The CDR3 reads CASSQGLGNTIYF. CDR3 nucleotide sequence: TGCGCCAGCAGCCAGGGGCTAGGAAACACCATATATTTT.

The chain joins TRBV5-4 to TRBJ2-1; the match to TRBD1 covers 7 bases. V shed 5 bases, J shed 8 bases, and the junction held 10 bases outside the gene matches. The CDR3 is 14 amino acids. Germline V gene sequence: CDR1 SGHNT, CDR2 YYREEE (reference sequence). DNA of the CDR3: TGTGCCAGCAGATCCGACAGGGTTAGGGATGAGCAGTTCTTC. Translated, it gives CASRSDRVRDEQFF.

This clone was seen once. The chain recombines TRBV4-1 with TRBJ1-5; D might be TRBD1 (5 bases). The CDR3 is 15 residues long. CDR1 and CDR2 from the germline V gene are MGHRA and YSYEKL. V shed 1 base and J shed 11 bases, with 18 bases lying between them. DNA for the CDR3: TGCGCCAGCAGCCAAGTAGTAGGGGACTTGGGGACCCAGCATTTT. This encodes CASSQVVGDLGTQHF.

This chain links TRBV12-5 with TRBJ2-5; no reliable D call. V dropped 5 bases and J dropped 4 bases, with 11 bases sitting between them. The CDR3 runs 13 residues. CDR1 LGHNT and CDR2 FRNRAP come from the germline V gene. This chain's CDR3 is CASGGPASETQYF. CDR3 nucleotides: TGTGCTAGTGGTGGCCCCGCCTCAGAGACCCAGTACTTC.

The CDR3: CASSQDRAAGNTIYF. In DNA, the CDR3 is TGTGCCAGCAGCCAAGACAGGGCTGCTGGAAACACCATATATTTT. The genes are TRBV3-1 (or the pseudogene TRBV3-2) and TRBJ1-3; tentatively, D is TRBD1 (5 bases). The ends were cut back, 0 bases at V and 2 bases at J, with 8 bases in the middle. The CDR3 runs to 15 residues. Germline-derived CDR1 and CDR2 are LGHDT and YNNKEL (reference sequence).

This clone was detected once. The chain combines TRBV28 with TRBJ2-7, with a tentative D call TRBD2 (5 bases). Looked up from germline, CDR1 is MDHEN and CDR2 is SYDVKM. The germline V and J ends were trimmed by 3 bases and 5 bases, with 11 bases remaining between them. This CDR3 contains 13 residues. Here the CDR3 DNA reads TGTGCCAGCAGTTTCCCGGGGTGGCACGAGCAGTACTTC. Amino acids: CASSFPGWHEQYF.

The rearrangement links TRBV27 to TRBJ2-2; D unclear. Trimming removed 3 bases at V and 7 bases at J, with 6 bases between. The germline V gene has CDR1 MNHEY and CDR2 SMNVEV (reference sequence). The CDR3 has 12 amino acids. The CDR3 DNA reads TGTGCCAGCAGTTTGCGAGGCGGGGAGCTGTTTTTT. It encodes CASSLRGGELFF.

V gene TRBV5-1 combines with J gene TRBJ2-1; 7 bases are a match to TRBD1. The CDR3 length is 13 residues. V shed 7 bases and J 6 bases; nucleotides not matched to a gene: 7. Germline V gives CDR1 SGHRS, CDR2 YFSETQ. The CDR3 nucleotides read TGCGCCAGCGCAACAGGGGATCGCAATGAGCAGTTCTTC. Residues: CASATGDRNEQFF.

V and J are TRBV27 and TRBJ2-5; 7 bases line up with TRBD2. The length of the CDR3 is 17 residues. V was pared by 4 bases and J by 6 bases, with 17 bases of the junction left unmatched. Germline-derived CDR1 and CDR2 are MNHEY and SMNVEV (reference sequence). The CDR3 DNA sequence: TGTGCCAGCAGTTCAACCCCTACTAGCGTACCTCACCAGACCCAGTACTTC. Amino acids: CASSSTPTSVPHQTQYF.